Described below is a single TCR beta chain sequence and its context. These data are taken from a study of shared clonotypes between healthy human individuals. The CDR3 is 14 amino acids. V lost 0 bases and J 3 bases, leaving 8 bases between the germline ends. CDR1 MNHEY and CDR2 SVGAGI come from the germline V gene. Repertoires were generated with immunoSEQ multiplex PCR, while TCRdb's copy carries only in-frame clones and drops some. The table lists millions of clones, more than 85% of them singletons, with 0.39% in the top ten. The chain joins TRBV6-5 to TRBJ2-5; tentatively, D is TRBD2 (5 bases). The TCR was taken from a man aged 18-30 years in good health. Some clones in this sample may be carry-over from other donors' samples. The sequencing input was naive CD4+ T cells from PBMCs. Indicated subset: CD45RA+ positively selected. CDR3 amino acids: CASSYSNGKETQYF. The CDR3 DNA is TGTGCCAGCAGTTACTCGAACGGGAAAGAGACCCAGTACTTC.